Each of the 2 T cell receptor beta chains below was sequenced from the same sample in a study of blood T cell repertoires in COVID-19. Only in-frame clones appear in the TCRdb table, and some are missing; sequencing was by immunoSEQ multiplex PCR. The repertoire holds 130,000 to 150,000 clones, 87% seen once, with over 9% in the top ten. Sequenced input: PBMCs or T cells enriched from blood (not recorded which). The receptors derive from a man in his 60s who had recovered from COVID-19.

The J gene is TRBJ2-6, the V gene TRBV5-1, with 12 bases identical to TRBD2. With V trimmed by 4 bases and J by 0 bases, 2 bases remained unmatched. The length of the CDR3 is 17 residues. CDR1 is SGHRS, CDR2 YFSETQ, per germline. The CDR3 DNA is TGCGCCAGCAGCGGGGGACTAGCGGGCTCTGGGGCCAACGTCCTGACTTTC. Encoded protein: CASSGGLAGSGANVLTF.

The chain carries TRBV28 and TRBJ1-4, with D unclear. The CDR3 totals 11 residues. From germline, CDR1 is MDHEN and CDR2 SYDVKM. The V end lost 6 bases, the J end lost 11 bases, and 10 bases lay between the germline ends. CDR3 DNA: TGTGCCAGCAGGGACCGGAGGAAACTGTTTTTT. Amino acids: CASRDRRKLFF.